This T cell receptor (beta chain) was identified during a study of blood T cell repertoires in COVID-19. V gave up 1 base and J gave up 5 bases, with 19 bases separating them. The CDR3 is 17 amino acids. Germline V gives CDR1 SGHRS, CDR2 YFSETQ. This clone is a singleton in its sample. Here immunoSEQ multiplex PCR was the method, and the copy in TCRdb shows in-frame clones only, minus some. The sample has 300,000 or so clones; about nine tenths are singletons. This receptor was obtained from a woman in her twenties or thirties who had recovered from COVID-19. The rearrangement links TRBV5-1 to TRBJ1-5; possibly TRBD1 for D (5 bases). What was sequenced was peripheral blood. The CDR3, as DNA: TGCGCCAGCAGCTTGTTTAAGTTCCAGGGACTTTATCAGCCCCAGCATTTT. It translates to CASSLFKFQGLYQPQHF.